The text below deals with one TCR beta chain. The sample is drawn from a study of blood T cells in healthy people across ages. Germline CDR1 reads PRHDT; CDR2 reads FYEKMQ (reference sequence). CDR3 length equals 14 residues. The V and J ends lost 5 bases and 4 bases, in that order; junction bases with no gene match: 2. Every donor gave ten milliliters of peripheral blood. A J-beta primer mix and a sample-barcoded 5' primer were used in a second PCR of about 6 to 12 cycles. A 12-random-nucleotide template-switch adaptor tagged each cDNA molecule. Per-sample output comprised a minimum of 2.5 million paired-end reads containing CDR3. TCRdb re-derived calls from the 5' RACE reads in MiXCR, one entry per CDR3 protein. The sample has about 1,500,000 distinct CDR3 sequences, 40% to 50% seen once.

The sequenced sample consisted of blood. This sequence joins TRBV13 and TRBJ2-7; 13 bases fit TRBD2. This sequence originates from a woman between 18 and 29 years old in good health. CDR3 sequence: CASSTSGREYEQYF. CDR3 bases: TGTGCCAGCAGCACTAGCGGGAGGGAGTACGAGCAGTACTTC.